A selection of T cell receptor beta chains follows, all from one sample in a study of cytomegalovirus exposure and HLA in healthy donors. Profiling relied on immunoSEQ multiplex PCR, and the TCRdb table lists in-frame clones only, not all of them. This sample has 85,000 to 90,000 clones, with 85% found just once. Sequencing used PBMCs. These receptors came from a middle-aged man in good health and CMV-seropositive. CDR3s include the opening cysteine and the closing phenylalanine or tryptophan. D genes are given only for firm matches. Expanded clones are given a class, and other clones once, few, many or no size at all.

>TRBJ1-6|.|TRBV5-5|once
CASSPRAGNYNSPLHF
TGTGCCAGCAGCCCCAGGGCAGGGAACTATAATTCACCCCTCCACTTT
>TRBJ1-1|TRBD1|TRBV6-1|.
CASSVPGGTEAFF
TGTGCCAGCAGTGTACCAGGGGGCACTGAAGCTTTCTTT
>TRBJ1-2|TRBD1|TRBV20-1|.
CSALQGDGYTF
TGCAGTGCGTTACAGGGGGACGGCTACACCTTC
>TRBJ2-1|.|TRBV4-2|.
CASSQTDGGRYEQFF
TGTGCCAGCAGCCAGACGGACGGGGGAAGGTATGAGCAGTTCTTC
>TRBJ2-3|.|TRBV6-1|.
CASSWSVEADTQYF
TGTGCCAGCTCTTGGAGCGTGGAGGCAGATACGCAGTATTTT
>TRBJ2-1|TRBD2|TRBV5-1|.
CASSLVAGVGEQFF
TGCGCCAGCAGCTTGGTTGCGGGAGTTGGTGAGCAGTTCTTC
>TRBJ1-5|TRBD1|TRBV10-1|.
CASRRWTGYGDSNQPQHF
TGCGCCAGCAGACGTTGGACAGGGTATGGAGATAGCAATCAGCCCCAGCATTTT
>TRBJ2-2|.|TRBV11-2|.
CASSSQTDTGELFF
TGTGCCAGCAGCTCCCAGACAGACACCGGGGAGCTGTTTTTT
>TRBJ2-3|TRBD2|TRBV27|.
CASSLLGGERSTDTQYF
TGTGCCAGCAGTTTACTGGGGGGGGAGCGGAGCACAGATACGCAGTATTTT
>TRBJ1-2|.|TRBV28|.
CASSTGTRANYGYTF
TGTGCCAGCAGTACAGGGACGCGAGCTAACTATGGCTACACCTTC
>TRBJ2-3|TRBD1|TRBV27|.
CASSLFFWRQGATDTQYF
TGTGCCAGCAGTTTATTTTTTTGGAGACAGGGAGCCACAGATACGCAGTATTTT
>TRBJ2-2|.|TRBV7-9|once
CASSFEGSTGELFF
TGTGCCAGCAGCTTTGAGGGTTCCACCGGGGAGCTGTTTTTT
>TRBJ1-6|.|TRBV19|once
CASRGTRASSSYNSPLHF
TGTGCCAGTAGAGGAACTAGGGCATCGAGCTCCTATAATTCACCCCTCCACTTT
>TRBJ2-7|.|TRBV1|.
CTSSQPLAGYYEQYF
TGCACCAGCAGCCAACCACTAGCGGGGTACTACGAGCAGTACTTC